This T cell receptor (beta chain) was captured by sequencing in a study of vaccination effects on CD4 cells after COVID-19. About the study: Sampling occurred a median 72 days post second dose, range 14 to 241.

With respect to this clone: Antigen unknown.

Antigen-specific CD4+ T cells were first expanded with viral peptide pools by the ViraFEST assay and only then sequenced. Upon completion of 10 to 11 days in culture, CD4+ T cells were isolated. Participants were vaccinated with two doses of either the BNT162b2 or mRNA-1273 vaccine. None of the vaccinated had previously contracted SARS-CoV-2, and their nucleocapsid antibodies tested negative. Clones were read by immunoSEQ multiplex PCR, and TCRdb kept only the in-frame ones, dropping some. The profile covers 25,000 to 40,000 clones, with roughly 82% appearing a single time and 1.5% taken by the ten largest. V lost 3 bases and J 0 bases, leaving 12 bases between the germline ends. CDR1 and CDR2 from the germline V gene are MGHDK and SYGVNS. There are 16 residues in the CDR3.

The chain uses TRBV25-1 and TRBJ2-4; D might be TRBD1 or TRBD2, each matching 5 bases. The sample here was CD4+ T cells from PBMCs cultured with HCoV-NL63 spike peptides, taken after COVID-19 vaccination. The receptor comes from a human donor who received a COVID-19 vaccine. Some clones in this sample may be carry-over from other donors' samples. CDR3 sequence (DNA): TGTGCCAGCAGTGATTCCGGGACCCTAGCCAAAAACATTCAGTACTTC. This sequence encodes CASSDSGTLAKNIQYF.